A single TCR beta chain is shown here with its context. Its antigen is not identified. This sample was included in a study of cytomegalovirus exposure and HLA in healthy donors. The overall study: HLA-typed donors were the source of some 80 million unique TCRs, which an early data release held. Findings of the study overall: A later analysis linked around 17,000 TCR beta sequences to HLA alleles at 0.05 false discovery rate. Investigators reported 150 to 200 TCR beta chains as tied to cytomegalovirus.

The PCR made use of 60 Vbeta and 13 Jbeta primers. Clones were read by immunoSEQ multiplex PCR, and TCRdb kept only the in-frame ones, dropping some. The table lists 90,000 to 95,000 clones, just over 75% of them singletons. CDR1 and CDR2 from the germline V gene are LGHNA and YSLEER. The CDR3 sequence is 14 residues long. The V gene end was trimmed by 0 bases and the J gene end by 7 bases; junction bases not matched to a gene: 4. This chain uses TRBV4-3 with TRBJ1-2, with TRBD1 identical over 8 bases. Sequenced input: PBMCs. The TCR originated in a young man in good health and CMV-seronegative. The CDR3 DNA reads as TGCGCCAGCAGCCAAGAAACAGGGGGTCTTGGCTACACCTTC. It is translated as CASSQETGGLGYTF.